These 9 T cell receptor beta chains originate from one sample sequenced in a study of blood T cell repertoires in COVID-19. TCRdb's copy holds only in-frame clones and misses some; the assay was immunoSEQ multiplex PCR. The table records 80,000 to 100,000 clones, 85% to 90% of them present only once. Sequencing was done on a sample of peripheral blood. The receptors derive from a human donor with COVID-19, enrolled during active disease. The donor label of this sample is uncertain.

This clone was observed a single time. V is TRBV28 and J is TRBJ1-3; 8 bases fit TRBD1. The CDR3 covers 15 residues. The V and J ends lost 2 bases and 3 bases, in that order; junction bases with no gene match: 3. CDR1 and CDR2 from the germline V gene are MDHEN and SYDVKM. For the CDR3, the DNA is TGTGCCAGCAGTTTACAGGGGGCGAATGGAAACACCATATATTTT. Protein sequence: CASSLQGANGNTIYF.

V is TRBV5-1 and J is TRBJ2-1; D remains ambiguous. Trimming cost V 0 bases and J 0 bases, with 7 bases left between them. The CDR3 sequence is 15 residues long. The germline CDR1 and CDR2 sequences are SGHRS and YFSETQ. The CDR3 reads CASSLEQSSYNEQFF. CDR3 DNA sequence: TGCGCCAGCAGCTTGGAGCAAAGCTCCTACAATGAGCAGTTCTTC.

The chain couples TRBV19 to TRBJ2-3, with TRBD1 matching 8 bases. The CDR3 is 15 residues long. The V gene end was trimmed by 6 bases and the J gene end by 4 bases; junction bases not matched to a gene: 9. Germline V gene sequence: CDR1 LNHDA, CDR2 SQIVND (reference sequence). CDR3 sequence: CASSGQGGIPDTQYF. CDR3 bases: TGTGCCAGTAGCGGACAGGGAGGAATCCCAGATACGCAGTATTTT.

The chain couples TRBV4-1 to TRBJ2-7; TRBD1 matches 7 bases. The germline CDR1 and CDR2 sequences are MGHRA and YSYEKL. Germline trimming cut 1 base from V and 4 bases from J; bases unmatched to any gene: 7. The CDR3 covers 15 residues. CDR3 sequence (DNA): TGCGCCAGCAGCCAAGGACAGGGAGAAGGGTACGAGCAGTACTTC. Its protein is CASSQGQGEGYEQYF.

J is TRBJ1-2 and V is TRBV6-5, with a possible D match to TRBD1 (6 bases). CDR1 is MNHEY, CDR2 SVGAGI, per germline. The germline V and J ends were trimmed by 0 bases and 5 bases, with 16 bases remaining between them. The CDR3 sequence is 16 residues long. The CDR3 is CASSYSITGHTYGYTF. The CDR3, as DNA: TGTGCCAGCAGTTACTCGATAACAGGGCATACTTATGGCTACACCTTC.

CDR3 coding DNA: TGTGCCATCAGGGGGACTAGCGGGGAGTACGAGCAGTACTTC. Translating gives CAIRGTSGEYEQYF. The chain has TRBV10-3 and TRBJ2-7, with 13 bases aligning to TRBD2. Germline CDR1 is ENHRY and CDR2 is SYGVKD. This CDR3 comprises 14 residues. J lost 4 bases, V lost 6 bases, and 3 bases had no gene match.

With respect to this clone: In the same sample, other DNA sequences code for this CDR3. The chain links TRBV27 to TRBJ1-5; D remains unclear. The CDR3 length is 12 residues. The germline CDR1 and CDR2 sequences are MNHEY and SMNVEV (reference sequence). Trimming took 3 bases from V and 4 from J, leaving 4 bases between them. The CDR3, as DNA: TGTGCCAGCAGTTTCCCTAATCAGCCCCAGCATTTT. Translating it yields CASSFPNQPQHF.

This chain links TRBV18 with TRBJ2-1; 10 bases line up with TRBD1. The length of the CDR3 is 18 residues. V lost 3 bases and J lost 2; bases outside the gene matches: 10. In germline, CDR1 is KGHSH, CDR2 LQKENI. CDR3 protein: CASSPDGAGTGAYNEQFF. In nucleotides, the CDR3 is TGTGCCAGCTCACCTGACGGGGCCGGGACAGGGGCCTACAATGAGCAGTTCTTC.

The V and J genes are TRBV5-6 and TRBJ1-2; D remains unclear. The V gene lost 4 bases and the J gene lost 0 bases, with 10 bases spanning the gap. The germline gives CDR1 SGHDT, CDR2 YYEEEE. The CDR3 runs to 14 residues. CDR3 in DNA: TGTGCCAGCAGCCCGACAAGCACTAACTATGGCTACACCTTC. Amino acid sequence: CASSPTSTNYGYTF.